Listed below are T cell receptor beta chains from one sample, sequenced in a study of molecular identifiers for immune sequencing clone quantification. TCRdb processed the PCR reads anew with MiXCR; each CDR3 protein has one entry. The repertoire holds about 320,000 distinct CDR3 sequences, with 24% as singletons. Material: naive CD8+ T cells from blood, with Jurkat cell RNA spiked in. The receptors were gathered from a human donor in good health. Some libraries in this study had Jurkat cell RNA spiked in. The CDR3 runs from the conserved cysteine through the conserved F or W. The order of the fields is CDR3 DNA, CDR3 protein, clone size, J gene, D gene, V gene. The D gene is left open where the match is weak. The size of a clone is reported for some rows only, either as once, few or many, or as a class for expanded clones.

TGTGCCAGCAGCCAGGCTAGTGGTCGTAGCACAGATACGCAGTATTTT	CASSQASGRSTDTQYF	NA	TRBJ2-3	NA	TRBV4-2
TGTGCCAGCAGTATCAATAGCGGGAGGGCCTACGAGCAGTACTTC	CASSINSGRAYEQYF	many	TRBJ2-7	TRBD2	TRBV27
TGTGCCAGCAGCGATAGAGGACAGTTAAGCTCCTATAATTCACCCCTCCACTTT	CASSDRGQLSSYNSPLHF	few	TRBJ1-6	NA	TRBV11-2
TGTGCCAGCAGCTACACTAGCGGGGTGACCTACGAGCAGTACTTC	CASSYTSGVTYEQYF	many	TRBJ2-7	TRBD2	TRBV7-6
TGCGCCGGCAGCCAAGATCGGGGTGTTTACTACGAGCAGTACTTC	CAGSQDRGVYYEQYF	NA	TRBJ2-7	NA	TRBV4-3
TGCGCCAGCAGCCTCAAGATCACCTGGGGCAACACTGAAGCTTTCTTT	CASSLKITWGNTEAFF	many	TRBJ1-1	NA	TRBV4-1
TGCAGCGTTGATTTAGGGGGTAGCACAGATACGCAGTATTTT	CSVDLGGSTDTQYF	many	TRBJ2-3	NA	TRBV29-1
TGTGCCAGCAGCGTAGGGGGGGCCCCAGATACGCAGTATTTT	CASSVGGAPDTQYF	many	TRBJ2-3	NA	TRBV9
TGTGCCAGCAGCTCCGTTGGGACAGGGGGACACGAGCAGTACTTC	CASSSVGTGGHEQYF	few	TRBJ2-7	TRBD1	TRBV12-3/TRBV12-4
TGTGCCAGCAGTGTGAGACAGGGATTTTATGGCTACACCTTC	CASSVRQGFYGYTF	NA	TRBJ1-2	TRBD1	TRBV2
TGTGCCAGCAGTGAAGAACTCTGGGCAGTGTTCACAGATACGCAGTATTTT	CASSEELWAVFTDTQYF	NA	TRBJ2-3	NA	TRBV6-1
TGTGCCGGCAGCCAAGAACGGGGGTACACTGAAGCTTTCTTT	CAGSQERGYTEAFF	NA	TRBJ1-1	NA	TRBV4-2
TGCGCCAGCAGCCAAACCCCTAGCAGCGGGGATGAGCAGTACTTC	CASSQTPSSGDEQYF	NA	TRBJ2-7	TRBD2	TRBV4-1
TGTGCCAGCAGCCAGATCCCGGGACAGGGGGCGAACACTGAAGCTTTCTTT	CASSQIPGQGANTEAFF	few	TRBJ1-1	TRBD1	TRBV14
TGCAGTGCCGAGCGAGGAAACACCATATATTTT	CSAERGNTIYF	many	TRBJ1-3	NA	TRBV20-1
TGTGCCAGCAGTTACCCAGGGGCAAATACGCAGTATTTT	CASSYPGANTQYF	NA	TRBJ2-3	NA	TRBV6-2/TRBV6-3
TGTGCCAGCAGCACCGGGACATCAAGCTCTGGGGCCAACGTCCTGACTTTC	CASSTGTSSSGANVLTF	NA	TRBJ2-6	NA	TRBV6-2/TRBV6-3
TGTGCCAGCAGCAACTTCGGACTAGCGGGAGGGGCGGGTGCAGATACGCAGTATTTT	CASSNFGLAGGAGADTQYF	NA	TRBJ2-3	TRBD2	TRBV7-9
TGCGCCAGCAGCTTGGTTGGCGGGAACTACTACGAGCAGTACTTC	CASSLVGGNYYEQYF	NA	TRBJ2-7	NA	TRBV5-1
TGTGCCAGCAGCCCTATACCCGAAGAACTGAACACTGAAGCTTTCTTT	CASSPIPEELNTEAFF	NA	TRBJ1-1	NA	TRBV2
TGCGCCAGCAGCCCCATCCAGGGTGAACGGCAGGAAGCTTTCTTT	CASSPIQGERQEAFF	NA	TRBJ1-1	NA	TRBV4-1
TGTGCCAGCAGTACAGGTGCCCGGGGGCCCCAGCATTTT	CASSTGARGPQHF	NA	TRBJ1-5	NA	TRBV12-3/TRBV12-4
TGTGCCAGCAGCAAAGGAGGAGGGAACTCTGGGGCCAACGTCCTGACTTTC	CASSKGGGNSGANVLTF	many	TRBJ2-6	NA	TRBV21-1
TGCAGTGCGAGCGGACAGGGGGGCTACGAGCAGTACTTC	CSASGQGGYEQYF	NA	TRBJ2-7	TRBD1	TRBV20-1
TGTGCCAGCAACGTTCTAGCGGGAGGGGTAAATGAGCAGTTCTTC	CASNVLAGGVNEQFF	NA	TRBJ2-1	TRBD2	TRBV3-1
TGTGCCAGCAGTGTACAGGGGCTCTACGAGCAGTACTTC	CASSVQGLYEQYF	few	TRBJ2-7	TRBD1	TRBV6-4
TGTGCCAGCAGTTGGACAGGGGGTAAAGAGACCCAGTACTTC	CASSWTGGKETQYF	NA	TRBJ2-5	TRBD1	TRBV6-2/TRBV6-3
TGTGCCAGCAGTAACACGGGACTAGCGGTCCTACTGGGGGACAATGAGCAGTTCTTC	CASSNTGLAVLLGDNEQFF	NA	TRBJ2-1	TRBD2	TRBV6-6
TGTGCCAGCAGCGAAATCTCCGGGGCAGGGCTCGCTGAAGCTTTCTTT	CASSEISGAGLAEAFF	NA	TRBJ1-1	NA	TRBV9
TGCGCCAGCAGTCAATCGGGGGGTGTACCGCAGGGGGCGAGCAATCAGCCCCAGCATTTT	CASSQSGGVPQGASNQPQHF	few	TRBJ1-5	TRBD1	TRBV23-1
TGTGCCAGCAGCTTAGTGGGGTTAGGGCGCGAGACGGGTACTGAAGCTTTCTTT	CASSLVGLGRETGTEAFF	many	TRBJ1-1	NA	TRBV7-9
TGTGCCAGCAGCTTGGAGGGGGAAATGGGGTTTACAAAAACCGGGGAGCTGTTTTTT	CASSLEGEMGFTKTGELFF	many	TRBJ2-2	NA	TRBV5-5
TGTGCCAGCGGCCAACCGGGACTCGGCATATCAACAGATACGCAGTATTTT	CASGQPGLGISTDTQYF	few	TRBJ2-3	NA	TRBV12-3/TRBV12-4
TGTGCCAGCAGCTCCCGGGACAGTGATATTTATACGCAGTATTTT	CASSSRDSDIYTQYF	many	TRBJ2-3	TRBD1	TRBV7-9
TGTGCCAGCAGTTTCGGACTGTTTTCGTACGAGCAGTACTTC	CASSFGLFSYEQYF	many	TRBJ2-7	NA	TRBV28
TGTGCCAGTACCCTAAGGGGGCAAATCAATCAGCCCCAGCATTTT	CASTLRGQINQPQHF	NA	TRBJ1-5	TRBD1	TRBV19
TGTGCCAGCAGTTTATTGGGACCTCAAGAGACCCAGTACTTC	CASSLLGPQETQYF	NA	TRBJ2-5	NA	TRBV27
TGCAGTGCTTCGCCAGGACAGGAGGGTTACGAGCAGTACTTC	CSASPGQEGYEQYF	few	TRBJ2-7	NA	TRBV20-1
TGCGCCAGCAGCTCGGACAGCACCTACAATGAGCAGTTCTTC	CASSSDSTYNEQFF	once	TRBJ2-1	NA	TRBV5-1
TGTGCCAGCAGTGAAGCGAGGGCAGGGTATGGCTACACCTTC	CASSEARAGYGYTF	few	TRBJ1-2	NA	TRBV2
TGCAGTGTTCGCGGGTACTCCTACGAGCAGTACTTC	CSVRGYSYEQYF	many	TRBJ2-7	NA	TRBV20-1
TGTGCCAGCAGTTTACTTGGACAGGTTGGCTATGGCTACACCTTC	CASSLLGQVGYGYTF	few	TRBJ1-2	TRBD1	TRBV12-3/TRBV12-4